This T cell receptor beta chain was profiled in a study of Ad26.COV2.S vaccination and SARS-CoV-2 variants. Study results and limitations: It was found that vaccine and placebo recipients had similar non-spike TCR breadth.

Germline trimming cut 0 bases from V and 9 bases from J; bases unmatched to any gene: 8. The germline CDR1 and CDR2 sequences are KGHSH and LQKENI. This CDR3 spans 15 amino acids. A note on this clone: Its antigen remains unidentified.

The data were produced by immunoSEQ multiplex PCR, yet TCRdb's version contains in-frame clones alone and is incomplete. There are 200,000 to 300,000 clones in the sample; roughly 90% occur only once, and roughly a tenth lies in the top ten. Indicated treatment: over 15 received Ad26.COV2.S at low or high dose, single or two shots; roughly five received placebo; per-sample allocation not given. All samples were drawn on day 63, counting from the first vaccine or placebo injection. The sequences come from peripheral blood, collected in a trial of Ad26.COV2.S vaccine versus placebo. The chain has TRBV18 and TRBJ2-5, with TRBD2 identical over 9 bases. The TCR originated in a person aged 18-60 years who received the Ad26.COV2.S COVID-19 vaccine or a placebo. CDR3 bases: TGTGCCAGCTCACCACCTGCGGGAGGGACCCGGGCCCAGTACTTC. Translation gives CASSPPAGGTRAQYF. Drawing the rest from reference TRBV18 and TRBJ2-5, the complete variable domain is NAGVMQNPRHLVRRRGQEARLRCSPMKGHSHVYWYRQLPEEGLKFMVYLQKENIIDESGMPKERFSAEFPKEGPSILRIQQVVRGDSAAYFCASSPPAGGTRAQYFGPGTRLLVL.